The entry that follows covers one T cell receptor beta chain sequence. Sequenced by immunoSEQ multiplex PCR; TCRdb stores in-frame clones only, minus some. The table includes some 60,000 clones, around 79% detected once. The data derive from a study of memory CD4+ T cells and cytomegalovirus serostatus. The length of the CDR3 is 16 residues. Trimming at V came to 3 bases and at J to 3 bases, leaving 5 bases not matched to a gene. The V gene's germline CDR1 is SGHTA and CDR2 FQGNSA. The sort gate was single viable CD3+CD4+CD8-CD45RO+ cells for memory CD4+ T cells. The sequence derives from an adult in good health and CMV-seropositive. V is TRBV7-2 and J is TRBJ2-3; 11 bases are shared with TRBD1. Sequencing used memory CD4+ T cells from blood. CDR3 amino acids: CASSLGQGGLTDTQYF. DNA of the CDR3: TGTGCCAGCAGCTTGGGACAGGGGGGGCTGACAGATACGCAGTATTTT.